These 26 T cell receptor beta chains originate from one sample sequenced in a study of T-cell reconstitution after alpha-beta-depleted transplantation in children. Unique molecular identifiers tagged the TCRbeta library. TCRdb reprocessed the PCR reads via MiXCR and lists one record per CDR3 protein. The sample consists of some 600,000 distinct CDR3 sequences, over 15% of them appearing once. The sequenced sample was PBMCs from the stem cell graft donor, obtained from the stem cell graft. These receptors were taken from a human donor who donated a stem cell graft to a child with acute myeloid leukemia.

This chain joins TRBV4-1 and TRBJ2-1; 8 positions match TRBD2. V was pared by 5 bases and J by 3 bases, with 12 bases of the junction left unmatched. CDR1 and CDR2 from the germline V gene are MGHRA and YSYEKL. The CDR3 is 17 amino acids. This chain's CDR3 is CASSTRPLAGIYNEQFF. CDR3 DNA: TGCGCCAGCAGCACCCGTCCCTTAGCGGGGATCTACAATGAGCAGTTCTTC.

This clonotype was observed many times. The chain recombines TRBV6-4 with TRBJ2-1, with 11 bases identical to TRBD2. The CDR3 sequence is 15 residues long. After removal of 5 bases from V and 7 bases from J, the junction contained 7 bases not matched to a gene. Germline values: CDR1 MRHNA, CDR2 SNTAGT. The CDR3 DNA reads TGTGCCAGCAGTATACTAGCGGGGGAATGGAATGAGCAGTTCTTC. Residues: CASSILAGEWNEQFF.

A few counts support this clonotype. The rearrangement links TRBV10-3 to TRBJ2-1; the D gene is possibly TRBD1 (6 bases). V was clipped by 7 bases and J by 8 bases, with 21 bases between them. This CDR3 has 15 residues. CDR1 is ENHRY and CDR2 is SYGVKD in the germline V gene. The CDR3 DNA is TGTGCCATCAATTCCAAGCAGGGGAAGTCGGATGAGCAGTTCTTC. Translation gives CAINSKQGKSDEQFF.

This clonotype occurred many times. V and J are TRBV20-1 and TRBJ1-2, with D possibly TRBD1 on 6 matching bases. CDR3 length: 15 amino acids. The V gene's germline CDR1 is DFQATT and CDR2 SNEGSKA (reference sequence). V lost 1 base and J lost 6, with 18 bases in between. The CDR3 region is CSARVRGGRGDGYTF. The DNA of the CDR3 is TGCAGTGCTAGAGTTCGGGGGGGCCGAGGTGATGGCTACACCTTC.

The chain recombines TRBV28 with TRBJ1-5, with a tentative D call TRBD1 (5 bases). The V end lost 6 bases, the J end lost 5 bases, and 17 bases lay between the germline ends. The V gene's germline CDR1 is MDHEN and CDR2 SYDVKM. The CDR3 contains 15 residues. The CDR3 DNA sequence: TGTGCCAGCAGCTCAACTCGGGGCGGATATCAGCCCCAGCATTTT. It encodes CASSSTRGGYQPQHF.

In the case of this clonotype: A much bigger clone sits one base away, suggesting this may be a read error. The chain is built from TRBV5-1 and TRBJ2-7; D may match TRBD1 or TRBD2 (5 bases each). The CDR3 is 15 residues long. Germline V gene data show CDR1 as SGHRS and CDR2 as YFSETQ. CDR3 nucleotide sequence: TGCGCCAGCAGCTTGAGGGGTGGGACCTACTACGAGCAGAACGTC. Amino acid sequence: CASSLRGGTYYEQNV.

The rearrangement joins TRBV12-3 or TRBV12-4 to TRBJ2-6; 14 nucleotides match TRBD2. CDR3 length: 20 residues. Trimming cost V 5 bases and J 0 bases; bases outside gene matches: 9. In nucleotides, the CDR3 is TGTGCCAGCAGTCCCGGACTAGCGGGGGGCTTGCTCTCTGGGGCCAACGTCCTGACTTTC. Amino acids: CASSPGLAGGLLSGANVLTF.

The table lists this clonotype with a few counts. J is TRBJ2-7 and V is TRBV27; 7 bases fit TRBD1. CDR3 size: 16 residues. The V and J ends lost 2 bases and 4 bases, in that order; junction bases with no gene match: 11. Germline assignment: CDR1 MNHEY and CDR2 SMNVEV (reference sequence). The CDR3 sequence is CASSLSYRGGGYEQYF. The CDR3 coding sequence is TGTGCCAGCAGTTTAAGCTACAGGGGTGGTGGGTACGAGCAGTACTTC.

This clonotype occurred a few times. CDR3 sequence (DNA): TGTGCCTGGAGAGTGGCCATGAACACTGAAGCTTTCTTT. Translating gives CAWRVAMNTEAFF. The rearrangement uses TRBV30 and TRBJ1-1; no clear D. V was pared by 3 bases and J by 0 bases, with 8 bases between. The germline V gene encodes CDR1 GTSNPN and CDR2 SVGIG (reference sequence). The CDR3 contains 13 residues.

This clonotype was seen at least ten times. The chain employs TRBV12-3 or TRBV12-4 and TRBJ1-2; D may be TRBD1 (5 bases). CDR3 size: 11 residues. V was clipped by 6 bases and J by 8 bases, with 10 bases between them. The CDR3 region is CASSGTWGYTF. In DNA, the CDR3 is TGTGCCAGCAGCGGGACTTGGGGCTACACCTTC.

The CDR3 loop reads CASTSGGTHNEQFF. CDR3 nucleotides: TGTGCCAGCACCTCCGGGGGGACCCACAATGAGCAGTTCTTC. V gene TRBV9 combines with J gene TRBJ2-1; 7 positions agree with TRBD2. J lost 5 bases, V lost 6 bases, and 8 bases had no gene match. The germline CDR1 and CDR2 sequences are SGDLS and YYNGEE. The CDR3 has 14 amino acids. Using reference TRBV9 and TRBJ2-1 for the parts outside the CDR3, the full variable domain is DSGVTQTPKHLITATGQRVTLRCSPRSGDLSVYWYQQSLDQGLQFLIQYYNGEERAKGNILERFSAQQFPDLHSELNLSSLELGDSALYFCASTSGGTHNEQFFGPGTRLTVL.

This clonotype was detected many times. J is TRBJ1-6 and V is TRBV12-3 or TRBV12-4; D might be TRBD1 (5 bases). The CDR3 is 17 residues long. V was shortened by 5 bases and J by 0 bases, with 14 bases between the two germline ends. CDR3 region: CASSLGSGVSYNSPLHF. The CDR3 coding sequence is TGTGCCAGCAGTCTCGGCTCGGGGGTCTCCTATAATTCACCCCTCCACTTT.

The chain recombines TRBV7-3 with TRBJ2-1; perhaps TRBD2 as D (6 bases). Trimming removed 4 bases from V and 0 bases from J, with 16 bases in between. This CDR3 has 17 amino acids. Germline CDR1 and CDR2: SGHTA and FQGTGA. The CDR3 spells CASSSTLALGSYNEQFF. For the CDR3, the DNA is TGTGCCAGCAGCTCCACACTAGCACTAGGCTCCTACAATGAGCAGTTCTTC.

This clonotype came up once. This chain uses TRBV14 with TRBJ2-1; TRBD2 might be the D (7 bases). The ends were cut back, 4 bases at V and 0 bases at J, with 22 bases in the middle. Germline CDR1 reads SGHDN; CDR2 reads FVKESK. This CDR3 region has 19 residues. The CDR3 reads CASSLRVVTRGPSYNEQFF. DNA of the CDR3: TGTGCCAGCAGCCTCAGAGTGGTCACGCGGGGGCCCTCCTACAATGAGCAGTTCTTC.

This clonotype was counted ten times or more. V is TRBV20-1 and J is TRBJ2-3; the match to TRBD1 covers 7 bases. Germline CDR1 reads DFQATT; CDR2 reads SNEGSKA (reference sequence). The CDR3 runs 13 residues. Germline trimming cut 5 bases from V and 1 base from J; bases unmatched to any gene: 3. DNA of the CDR3: TGCAGTGCTTGGGACAGCGGCACAGATACGCAGTATTTT. The encoded protein is CSAWDSGTDTQYF.

This clonotype was counted ten times or more. One end of the junction varies from germline; a read error may be responsible. The chain employs TRBV20-1 and TRBJ2-7; 9 bases align to TRBD2. This CDR3 is built from 14 residues. Looked up from germline, CDR1 is DFQATT and CDR2 is SNEGSKA (reference sequence). CDR3 sequence: CSARAGGAVYEQYF. The CDR3 DNA follows: TGCAGTGCAAGAGCGGGGGGCGCAGTCTACGAGCAGTACTTC.

At least ten counts were recorded for this clonotype. The CDR3 DNA follows: TGCAGTGCTAGAGATCGGCAGACAGGGGGCGATTCACCCCTCCACTTT. Its translation: CSARDRQTGGDSPLHF. The chain recombines TRBV20-1 with TRBJ1-6, with 10 bases fitting TRBD1. The germline CDR1 and CDR2 sequences are DFQATT and SNEGSKA (reference sequence). After removal of 0 bases from V and 8 bases from J, the junction contained 7 bases not matched to a gene. The CDR3 spans 16 residues.

This clonotype was seen only a few times. J is TRBJ1-1 and V is TRBV20-1; D remains ambiguous. The CDR3 is made up of 12 amino acids. Trimming took 4 bases from V and 1 from J, leaving 7 bases between them. Germline V gene lookup returns CDR1 DFQATT and CDR2 SNEGSKA (reference sequence). In DNA, the CDR3 is TGCAGTGCTACGAGGGAGAACACTGAAGCTTTCTTT. Translation: CSATRENTEAFF.

This clonotype came up many times. The rearrangement uses TRBV29-1 and TRBJ2-1; either TRBD1 or TRBD2 may fit D (5 bases each). The CDR3 spans 10 residues. The ends were cut back, 5 bases at V and 8 bases at J, with 7 bases in the middle. In germline, CDR1 is SQVTM, CDR2 ANQGSEA. The chain's CDR3 is CSVLGHEQFF. As DNA, the CDR3 is TGCAGCGTTTTGGGACATGAGCAGTTCTTC.

Ten or more counts support this clonotype. The chain recombines TRBV20-1 with TRBJ2-1; D possibly corresponds to TRBD2 (5 bases). The V end was cut by 1 base, the J end by 8 bases, with 18 bases between. The CDR3 is 15 residues long. Germline V lookup: CDR1 DFQATT, CDR2 SNEGSKA (reference sequence). CDR3 region: CSARGYRPRVDEQFF. CDR3 coding DNA: TGCAGTGCTAGAGGATACAGACCGCGGGTCGATGAGCAGTTCTTC.

This clonotype turned up a few times. The J gene is TRBJ2-6, the V gene TRBV7-8; 9 bases fit TRBD1. CDR3 length equals 16 residues. CDR1 is SGHVS, CDR2 FQNEAQ, per germline. Trimming cost V 5 bases and J 11 bases; bases outside gene matches: 13. The CDR3 nucleotides are TGTGCCAGCAGCCCAGATCCGGGACAGGGAAAGGACGTCCTGACTTTC. It specifies CASSPDPGQGKDVLTF. Complete variable domain (other parts from reference TRBV7-8 and TRBJ2-6): GAGVSQSPRYKVAKRGQDVALRCDPISGHVSLFWYQQALGQGPEFLTYFQNEAQLDKSGLPSDRFFAERPEGSVSTLKIQRTQQEDSAVYLCASSPDPGQGKDVLTFGAGSRLTVL.

CDR3 in DNA: TGTGCCAGCAGCGCCGAGACTAGCGAGGTAAATGAGCAGTTCTTC. As protein: CASSAETSEVNEQFF. The rearrangement joins TRBV9 to TRBJ2-1; 8 nucleotides align to TRBD2. Germline assignment: CDR1 SGDLS and CDR2 YYNGEE. This CDR3 has 15 residues. Trimming cost V 3 bases and J 7 bases; bases outside gene matches: 9.

The table lists this clonotype with a few counts. This chain joins TRBV10-3 and TRBJ2-7; 9 nucleotides align to TRBD2. Looked up from germline, CDR1 is ENHRY and CDR2 is SYGVKD. There are 14 residues in the CDR3. V gave up 5 bases and J gave up 2 bases; unmatched junction bases: 4. In nucleotides, the CDR3 is TGTGCCATCAGTAATAGCGGGGGAGCCTACGAGCAGTACTTC. Translated: CAISNSGGAYEQYF.

This clonotype was detected ten times or more. The V and J genes are TRBV10-3 and TRBJ1-1; the D is unclear. The CDR3 length is 12 residues. CDR1 ENHRY and CDR2 SYGVKD come from the germline V gene. V dropped 2 bases and J dropped 8 bases, with 9 bases sitting between them. As DNA, the CDR3 is TGTGCCATCAGTGAGGGAGGTCCCGAAGCTTTCTTT. Protein product: CAISEGGPEAFF.

The rearrangement uses TRBV6-5 and TRBJ2-2; D perhaps matches TRBD1 (6 bases). Looked up from germline, CDR1 is MNHEY and CDR2 is SVGAGI. V lost 8 bases, J lost 1 base, and 14 bases lay in between. This CDR3 region has 15 residues. The chain's CDR3 is CASSYREWNTGELFF. Written as DNA, the CDR3 is TGTGCCAGCTCTTACAGGGAGTGGAACACCGGGGAGCTGTTTTTT.

V is TRBV20-1 and J is TRBJ1-5; 9 nucleotides match TRBD1. Per the germline V gene, CDR1 is DFQATT and CDR2 is SNEGSKA (reference sequence). The V gene end was trimmed by 4 bases and the J gene end by 4 bases; junction bases not matched to a gene: 5. There are 14 residues in the CDR3. The CDR3 loop is CSATRDRVNQPQHF. In nucleotides, the CDR3 is TGCAGTGCTACCCGGGACAGGGTAAATCAGCCCCAGCATTTT.